The clone carrying this TCR beta chain came up once. The CDR3 covers 11 residues. The V gene lost 4 bases and the J gene lost 11 bases, with 11 bases spanning the gap. Germline values: CDR1 SEHNR, CDR2 FQNEAQ (reference sequence). The data stem from a study of shared clonotypes between healthy human individuals. The data were produced by immunoSEQ multiplex PCR, yet TCRdb's version contains in-frame clones alone and is incomplete. The sample shows 550,000 to 650,000 clones, around 96% of them seen only once. Naive CD8 populations comprised CD45RO-negative cells positively selected for CCR7, excluding terminally differentiated effector memory CD45RA+ cells.

This receptor was taken from a woman aged 25 to 39 in good health. Sequenced input: naive CD8+ T cells sorted from blood. The chain employs TRBV7-9 and TRBJ1-1, with D tentatively TRBD1 (6 bases). DNA for the CDR3: TGTGCCAGCAGCTCCCCGCAGGGGGCTTTCTTT. This codes for CASSSPQGAFF.